The entry below gives a single T cell receptor beta chain sequence along with its context. TCRdb analysed the 5' RACE reads with MiXCR anew, one entry per CDR3 protein. This repertoire shows 50,000 to 80,000 distinct CDR3 sequences, 20% to 25% found once; its top ten account for 2.5% to 3%. Sample: memory CD4+ T cells sorted from a lymph node. Regarding subset: memory CD4+ T cells, CD4+CD45RO+CD25-. This receptor was obtained from a female donor with breast cancer.

The CDR3 loop reads CASSPGGFDYGYTF. The CDR3 DNA sequence: TGCGCCAGCAGCCCAGGGGGTTTTGACTATGGCTACACCTTC. This sequence joins TRBV5-1 and TRBJ1-2, with 7 bases that match TRBD1. Per the germline V gene, CDR1 is SGHRS and CDR2 is YFSETQ. Unmatched junction bases numbered 6, after V lost 4 bases and J lost 3 bases. There are 14 residues in the CDR3.